This T cell receptor (beta chain) was captured in a study of early T cells in non-severe SARS-CoV-2 infection. Study as a whole: The sequenced material was bulk RNA from unsorted whole blood, and its chains were unpaired. Whole-study results and caveats: Sequences matched to VDJdb favored anti-spike CD8 responses, while private and CD4 specificities were missed.

The TCR library protocol was used to attach unique molecular identifiers. These identifiers were attached to individual cDNA molecules. In TCRdb, the 5' RACE reads were re-called with MiXCR into one record per CDR3 protein. The data contain roughly 80,000 distinct CDR3 sequences, 15% to 20% of them seen just once; the ten biggest clones take up 2.5% to 3%. This clonotype was seen more than once but under ten times. Antigen unknown. This CDR3 is 14 amino acids long. The germline V and J ends were trimmed by 1 base and 4 bases, with 10 bases remaining between them. Material: whole blood. This chain joins TRBV12-3 or TRBV12-4 and TRBJ1-1; the D gene is possibly TRBD1 (6 bases). The receptor was isolated from an adult who was a healthcare worker with PCR-confirmed SARS-CoV-2 infection or an uninfected control (not recorded which). As DNA, the CDR3 is TGTGCCAGCAGTTTAGTCGGGGGCTTCACTGAAGCTTTCTTT. Translation: CASSLVGGFTEAFF.